This T cell receptor beta chain was sequenced during a study of response to subunit inactivated influenza vaccine. Whole-study findings and limits: Few new T cells, the authors suggested, are recruited by each seasonal influenza vaccination.

This CDR3 is built from 17 residues. CDR1 is MNHEY and CDR2 is SVGAGI in the germline V gene. V shed 0 bases, J shed 6 bases, and the junction held 6 bases outside the gene matches. One entry per CDR3 protein, called by TCRdb with MiXCR from the RT-PCR reads. Among fewer than 600,000 distinct CDR3 sequences listed, roughly 7.9% were seen once. This clonotype was counted at least ten times. Its antigen is undetermined. The source of this sequence is a man aged 45 to 70 who received an inactivated influenza vaccine. The chain employs TRBV6-5 and TRBJ2-4, with 12 bases lining up with TRBD2. Material: PBMCs from blood, obtained less than 25 months after vaccination. The CDR3 loop is CASSYSGGLAGRNIQYF. The CDR3 region has the DNA TGTGCCAGCAGTTACTCGGGTGGACTAGCGGGACGAAACATTCAGTACTTC.